This T cell receptor (beta chain) appears in the sequencing data of a study of shared clonotypes between healthy human individuals. The CDR3 runs to 16 residues. Trimming removed 6 bases at V and 5 bases at J, with 23 bases between. Germline CDR1 reads MNHEY; CDR2 reads SMNVEV (reference sequence). Naive CD8 isolation took CD45RO-negative cells positively selected for CCR7 and excluded terminally differentiated effector memory CD45RA+ cells. Generated by immunoSEQ multiplex PCR, the TCRdb table keeps only in-frame clones and is missing some. The sample consists of around 2,000,000 clones, just over 90% of them appearing once.

The source of this sequence is a man aged 18 to 29 in good health. Some clones in this sample may be carry-over from other donors' samples. Sequencing used naive CD8+ T cells from PBMCs. The chain links TRBV27 to TRBJ2-7; weak D call: TRBD1 (5 bases). The CDR3 sequence: CASSPVGQLGPHEQYF. In DNA, the CDR3 is TGTGCCAGCAGCCCCGTGGGGCAACTTGGGCCTCACGAGCAGTACTTC.